This TCR beta chain was sequenced for a study of blood T cell repertoires in COVID-19. As for the study in general: Collection of acute and convalescent COVID-19 samples took place in the United States, Italy and Spain.

In the case of this clone: At one boundary the junction diverges from the germline segment, which might be a read error.

In the original processing: Amplification from reference gene primers served as the basis for estimated nucleated cell counts. Assay used: immunoSEQ multiplex PCR; TCRdb lists only in-frame clones, some missing. V, J and clone size were drawn from that table, and D and trimming were deduced from the DNA. Here the sample spans over 130,000 clones, around four fifths being singletons. The CDR3 covers 11 residues. Germline CDR1 is ENHRY and CDR2 is SYGVKD. Input material: peripheral blood. The rearrangement links TRBV10-3 to TRBJ2-7, with 9 bases fitting TRBD1. The TCR was taken from a man in his sixties or seventies with acute or convalescent COVID-19. CDR3 nucleotides: TGTGCCATCAGTAACGGACAGGGGCCGAGGTTC. It encodes CAISNGQGPRF.